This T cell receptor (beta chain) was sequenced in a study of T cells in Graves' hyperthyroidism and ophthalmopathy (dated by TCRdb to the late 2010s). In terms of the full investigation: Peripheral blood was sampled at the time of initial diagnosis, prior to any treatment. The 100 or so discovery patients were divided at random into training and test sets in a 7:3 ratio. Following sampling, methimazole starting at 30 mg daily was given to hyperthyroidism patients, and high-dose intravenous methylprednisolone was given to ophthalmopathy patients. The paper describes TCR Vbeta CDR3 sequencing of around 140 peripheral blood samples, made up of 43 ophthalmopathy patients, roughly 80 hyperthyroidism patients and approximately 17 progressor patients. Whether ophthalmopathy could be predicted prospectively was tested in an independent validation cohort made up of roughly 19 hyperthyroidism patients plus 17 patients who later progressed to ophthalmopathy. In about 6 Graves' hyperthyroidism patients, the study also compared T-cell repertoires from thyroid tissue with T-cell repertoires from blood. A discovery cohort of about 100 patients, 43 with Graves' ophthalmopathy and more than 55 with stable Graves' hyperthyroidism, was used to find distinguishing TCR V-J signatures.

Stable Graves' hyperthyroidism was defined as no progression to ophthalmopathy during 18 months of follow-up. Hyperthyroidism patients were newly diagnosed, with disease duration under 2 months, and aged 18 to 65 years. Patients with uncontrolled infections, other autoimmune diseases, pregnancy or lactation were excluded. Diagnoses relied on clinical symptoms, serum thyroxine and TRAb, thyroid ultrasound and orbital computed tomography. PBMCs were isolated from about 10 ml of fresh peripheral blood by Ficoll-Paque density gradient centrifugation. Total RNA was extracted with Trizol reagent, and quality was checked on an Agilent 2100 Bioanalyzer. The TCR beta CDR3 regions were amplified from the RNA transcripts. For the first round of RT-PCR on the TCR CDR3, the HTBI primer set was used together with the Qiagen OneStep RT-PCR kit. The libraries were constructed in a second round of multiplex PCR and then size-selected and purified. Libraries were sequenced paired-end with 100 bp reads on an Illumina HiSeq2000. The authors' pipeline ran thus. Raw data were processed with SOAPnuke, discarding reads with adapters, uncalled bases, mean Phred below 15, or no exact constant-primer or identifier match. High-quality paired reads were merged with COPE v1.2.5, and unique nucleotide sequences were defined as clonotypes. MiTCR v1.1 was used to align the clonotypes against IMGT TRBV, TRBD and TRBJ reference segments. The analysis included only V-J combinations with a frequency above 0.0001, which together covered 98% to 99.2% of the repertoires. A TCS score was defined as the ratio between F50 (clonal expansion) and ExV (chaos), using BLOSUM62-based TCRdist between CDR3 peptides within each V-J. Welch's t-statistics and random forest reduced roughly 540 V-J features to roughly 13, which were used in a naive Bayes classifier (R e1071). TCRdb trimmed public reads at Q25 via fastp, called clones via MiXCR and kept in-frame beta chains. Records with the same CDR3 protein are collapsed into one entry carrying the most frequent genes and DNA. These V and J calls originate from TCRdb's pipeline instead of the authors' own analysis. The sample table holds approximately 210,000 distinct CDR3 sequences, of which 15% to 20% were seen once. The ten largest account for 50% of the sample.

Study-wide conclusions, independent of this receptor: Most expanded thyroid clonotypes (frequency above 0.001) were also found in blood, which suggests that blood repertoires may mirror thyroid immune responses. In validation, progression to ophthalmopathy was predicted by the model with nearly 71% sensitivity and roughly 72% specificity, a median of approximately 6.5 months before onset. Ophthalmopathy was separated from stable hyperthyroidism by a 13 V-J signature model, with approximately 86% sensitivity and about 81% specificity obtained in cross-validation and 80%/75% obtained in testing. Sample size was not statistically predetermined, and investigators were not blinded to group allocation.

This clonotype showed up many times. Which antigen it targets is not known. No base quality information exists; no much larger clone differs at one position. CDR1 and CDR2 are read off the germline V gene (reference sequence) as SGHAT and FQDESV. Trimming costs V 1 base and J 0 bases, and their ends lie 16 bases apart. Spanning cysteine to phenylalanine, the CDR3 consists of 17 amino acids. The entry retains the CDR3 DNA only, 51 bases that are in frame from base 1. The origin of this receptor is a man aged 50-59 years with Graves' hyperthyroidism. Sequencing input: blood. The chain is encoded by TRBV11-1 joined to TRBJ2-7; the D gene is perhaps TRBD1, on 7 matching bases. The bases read TGTGCCAGCAGCTTAGTCCGTCCAGGGGGGACCTCCTACGAGCAGTACTTC. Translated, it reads CASSLVRPGGTSYEQYF.